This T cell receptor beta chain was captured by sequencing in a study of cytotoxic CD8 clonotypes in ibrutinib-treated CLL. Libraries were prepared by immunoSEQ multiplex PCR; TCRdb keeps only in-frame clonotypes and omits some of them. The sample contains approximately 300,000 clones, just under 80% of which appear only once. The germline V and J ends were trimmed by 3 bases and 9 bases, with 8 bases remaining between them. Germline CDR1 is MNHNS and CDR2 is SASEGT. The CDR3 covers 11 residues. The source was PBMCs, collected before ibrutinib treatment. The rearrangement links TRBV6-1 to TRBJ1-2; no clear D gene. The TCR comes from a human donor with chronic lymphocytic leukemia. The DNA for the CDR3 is TGTGCCAGCAGTGAGGTAACTCGCTACACCTTC. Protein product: CASSEVTRYTF.